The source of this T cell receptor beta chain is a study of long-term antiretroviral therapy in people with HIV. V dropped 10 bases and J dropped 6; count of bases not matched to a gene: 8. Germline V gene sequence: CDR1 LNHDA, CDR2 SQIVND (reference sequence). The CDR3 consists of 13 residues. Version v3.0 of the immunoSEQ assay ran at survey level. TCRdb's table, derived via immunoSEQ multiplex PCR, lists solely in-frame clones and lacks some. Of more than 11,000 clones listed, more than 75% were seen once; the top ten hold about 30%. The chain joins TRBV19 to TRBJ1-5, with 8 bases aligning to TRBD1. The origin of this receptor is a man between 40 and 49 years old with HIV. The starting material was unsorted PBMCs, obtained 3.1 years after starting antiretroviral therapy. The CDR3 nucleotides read TGTGCCACTAATCAGGGGGCGGCTCAGCCCCAGCATTTT. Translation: CATNQGAAQPQHF.